A selection of T cell receptor beta chains follows, all from one sample in a study of cytomegalovirus exposure and HLA in healthy donors. Generated by immunoSEQ multiplex PCR, the TCRdb table keeps only in-frame clones and is missing some. The sample includes about 170,000 clones, approximately 84% of them seen just once. Sequences were obtained from PBMCs. All receptors derive from a man aged 25-40 years in good health and CMV-seropositive. The conserved cysteine and the conserved F or W are not part of the CDR3 here. A D gene is named only where the DNA matches it firmly. A clone size is listed for some rows: how often the clone was seen (once, few, many), or a class if it is expanded.

abundance | j_gene | v_gene | d_gene | CDR3aa
- | TRBJ2-7 | TRBV5-6 | - | ASSLWGRGSYEQY
few | TRBJ2-4 | TRBV18 | - | ASSPPSTKNIQY
- | TRBJ2-1 | TRBV14 | - | ASSQGSSSYNEQF
- | TRBJ2-5 | TRBV6-5 | - | ASSPSYTGKETQY
once | TRBJ2-1 | TRBV9 | TRBD2 | ASSVVGTSGTEPQGRYEQF
- | TRBJ1-2 | TRBV9 | - | ASSVSDSYGYT
- | TRBJ1-4 | TRBV6-5 | - | ASSSGQMPEKLF
- | TRBJ2-7 | TRBV30 | - | AWSKGRASEQY
- | TRBJ2-5 | TRBV5-1 | TRBD1 | ASSSTGTEEETQY
- | TRBJ2-7 | TRBV6-5 | - | ASRQGYSSYEQY
- | TRBJ2-7 | TRBV19 | TRBD2 | ASRDSGTTFYEQY
once | TRBJ1-2 | TRBV29-1 | - | SVFGTHNYGYT
- | - | TRBV4-2 | - | ASSHPAGSSYEQY
- | TRBJ2-1 | TRBV7-3 | - | ASSDIGSNEQF
- | TRBJ2-1 | TRBV7-2 | TRBD2 | ASSRNLAGGGEQF
- | TRBJ2-5 | TRBV28 | - | ASSSDSGGGKTQY
- | TRBJ2-4 | TRBV21-1 | - | ASSSLPPGLARLAKNIQY
- | TRBJ1-2 | TRBV18 | TRBD1 | ASSQGTGGLDGYT
- | TRBJ1-5 | TRBV15 | - | ATSRDRGNQPQH
- | TRBJ1-3 | TRBV6-1 | TRBD1 | ASRPDRGRGNTIY